The clone carrying this T cell receptor beta chain appeared a single time. Its target is unknown. These data originate in a study of response to subunit inactivated influenza vaccine. Study outcomes and limitations: Each seasonal flu vaccination may recruit only limited new T cells, authors suggested.

With V trimmed by 4 bases and J by 2 bases, 1 base remained unmatched. This CDR3 is 13 amino acids long. Germline loops: CDR1 DFQATT, CDR2 SNEGSKA (reference sequence). TCRdb processed the RT-PCR reads anew with MiXCR; each CDR3 protein has one entry. Here the sample spans roughly 500,000 distinct CDR3 sequences, approximately 15% being singletons. This clonotype originated in a man in his fifties or sixties who received an inactivated influenza vaccine. Sequencing was performed on CD4+ T cells sorted from PBMCs, taken roughly 24 months after vaccination. The chain recombines TRBV20-1 with TRBJ2-4; 8 bases are shared with TRBD2. Written as DNA, the CDR3 is TGCAGTGCTATAGCGGGAACCAAAAACATTCAGTACTTC. Amino acid sequence: CSAIAGTKNIQYF.